What follows are 29 T cell receptor beta chains derived from one specimen sequenced in a study of blood T cell repertoires in COVID-19. The assay was immunoSEQ multiplex PCR, and TCRdb's table has in-frame clones only and misses some. Of fewer than 300,000 clones listed, around 84% are singletons. The sample was peripheral blood. These receptors originate from a man aged 50-60 years with COVID-19, enrolled during active disease.

This sequence joins TRBV6-5 and TRBJ1-6; 9 positions match TRBD1. The CDR3 has 15 residues. Germline CDR1 is MNHEY and CDR2 is SVGAGI. The J segment lost 7 bases and the V segment lost 8 bases, leaving 9 bases of the junction unmatched. CDR3 bases: TGTGCCAGCGTAAAGGACAGGGGTAAAAATTCACCCCTCCACTTT. Translated, it gives CASVKDRGKNSPLHF.

This clone was recorded only once. The chain carries TRBV11-2 and TRBJ1-1; 9 bases align to TRBD1. Germline CDR1 is SGHAT and CDR2 is FQNNGV. J gave up 0 bases and V 1 base, and 3 bases lay outside the gene matches. The CDR3 totals 16 residues. The CDR3 nucleotides are TGTGCCAGCAGCTTAGGGACAGGGGCCTTGAACACTGAAGCTTTCTTT. The encoded protein is CASSLGTGALNTEAFF.

The gene calls are TRBV27 and TRBJ1-2, with D unclear. Trimming shortened V by 6 bases and J by 6 bases, and 5 bases separated the two germline ends. CDR1 is MNHEY and CDR2 is SMNVEV in the germline V gene (reference sequence). The CDR3 contains 10 residues. The CDR3 loop is CASSPNGYTF. In nucleotides, the CDR3 is TGTGCCAGCAGCCCCAATGGCTACACCTTC.

This sequence joins TRBV12-5 and TRBJ2-1; 8 bases map to TRBD2. Trimming took 7 bases from V and 9 from J; bases not matched to a gene: 14. The CDR3 spans 15 residues. Germline CDR1 LGHNT, CDR2 FRNRAP. The CDR3 loop reads CASALYGGGAIEQFF. In DNA, the CDR3 is TGTGCTAGTGCCCTTTACGGGGGGGGAGCGATTGAGCAGTTCTTC. The whole variable domain, filled in from reference TRBV12-5 and TRBJ2-1, reads DARVTQTPRHKVTEMGQEVTMRCQPILGHNTVFWYRQTMMQGLELLAYFRNRAPLDDSGMPKDRFSAEMPDATLATLKIQPSEPRDSAVYFCASALYGGGAIEQFFGPGTRLTVL.

This sequence joins TRBV5-6 and TRBJ1-2, with no clear D. Between the trimmed V and J ends, which lost 4 bases and 4 bases, there was a span of 14 bases. Germline V CDR1 and CDR2: SGHDT, YYEEEE. The CDR3 extends over 14 amino acids. The CDR3 here is CASSLDQPFYGYTF. CDR3 in DNA: TGTGCCAGCAGCCTAGACCAACCCTTCTATGGCTACACCTTC.

The V gene is TRBV2, the J gene TRBJ2-3; no firm D call. V was trimmed by 6 bases and J by 4 bases, leaving 11 bases between them. Per germline, CDR1 SNHLY and CDR2 FYNNEI. This CDR3 is 13 amino acids long. This CDR3 is CASRSLGSDTQYF. The CDR3 DNA sequence: TGTGCCAGCAGGTCACTCGGTTCAGATACGCAGTATTTT.

CDR3 amino acids: CASRSFRAGGEKLFF. For the CDR3, the DNA is TGTGCCAGTAGATCCTTCAGGGCAGGGGGTGAAAAACTGTTTTTT. This chain links TRBV19 with TRBJ1-4; 7 nucleotides line up with TRBD1. Trimming cost V 6 bases and J 7 bases; bases outside gene matches: 11. Germline assignment: CDR1 LNHDA and CDR2 SQIVND (reference sequence). The CDR3 is 15 amino acids.

The V and J genes are TRBV5-1 and TRBJ1-5; 7 nucleotides line up with TRBD1. The CDR3 has 14 residues. V lost 2 bases and J lost 2; bases outside the gene matches: 1. Germline CDR1 and CDR2: SGHRS and YFSETQ. CDR3: CASSFRGGNQPQHF. The DNA for the CDR3 is TGCGCCAGCAGCTTCAGGGGGGGCAATCAGCCCCAGCATTTT.

The sample holds one count of this clone. The chain recombines TRBV5-1 with TRBJ1-5; D remains ambiguous. Deletions cut 1 base from V and 4 bases from J, with 6 bases between. The CDR3 has 13 amino acids. Germline V CDR1 and CDR2: SGHRS, YFSETQ. The CDR3 DNA is TGCGCCAGCAGCTTGAGCCCGAATCAGCCCCAGCATTTT. Translating gives CASSLSPNQPQHF.

This chain joins TRBV27 and TRBJ2-3, with 11 bases matching TRBD2. The junction had 8 bases not matched to a gene; V was cut back by 3 bases and J by 3 bases. This CDR3 is 17 amino acids long. Germline-derived CDR1 and CDR2 are MNHEY and SMNVEV (reference sequence). The CDR3 nucleotides read TGTGCCAGCAGTTTCCTTAGCGGGGGGGCCGGAACAGATACGCAGTATTTT. It is translated as CASSFLSGGAGTDTQYF.

The chain uses TRBV7-3 and TRBJ1-1, with TRBD1 matching 9 bases. Germline assignment: CDR1 SGHTA and CDR2 FQGTGA. The V segment lost 2 bases and the J segment 4 bases; nucleotides outside the gene matches: 5. The CDR3 sequence is 15 residues long. The CDR3 region has the DNA TGTGCCAGCAGCTTACAGACAGGGGGTGCCACTGAAGCTTTCTTT. Its translation: CASSLQTGGATEAFF.

The chain is built from TRBV28 and TRBJ2-3; possibly TRBD1 for D (8 bases). The CDR3 contains 18 residues. V was trimmed by 5 bases and J by 2 bases, leaving 23 bases between them. CDR1 and CDR2 from the germline V gene are MDHEN and SYDVKM. CDR3 sequence reads: CASSPYQGAGVLTDTQYF. DNA of the CDR3: TGTGCCAGCAGTCCCTATCAGGGGGCGGGAGTTCTCACAGATACGCAGTATTTT. Complete variable domain (other parts from reference TRBV28 and TRBJ2-3): DVKVTQSSRYLVKRTGEKVFLECVQDMDHENMFWYRQDPGLGLRLIYFSYDVKMKEKGDIPEGYSVSREKKERFSLILESASTNQTSMYLCASSPYQGAGVLTDTQYFGPGTRLTVL.

The chain recombines TRBV21-1 with TRBJ1-1; the DNA was not compared with TRBD1, the D call given in the table. TRBV21-1 is a pseudogene locus. CDR3 length: 19 amino acids. The chain's CDR3 is CASSKALSGQGRMNTEAFF. The DNA for the CDR3 is TGTGCCAGCAGCAAAGCGCTTTCGGGACAGGGAAGGATGAACACTGAAGCTTTCTTT.

V usage is TRBV7-8 and J usage is TRBJ2-2; 10 bases are a match to TRBD2. Trimming removed 6 bases from V and 6 bases from J; junction bases left unmatched: 4. The CDR3 is 14 amino acids. Germline V gives CDR1 SGHVS, CDR2 FQNEAQ. The CDR3 sequence is CASRSSGSAGELFF. As DNA, the CDR3 is TGTGCCAGCAGATCTAGCGGGAGTGCCGGGGAGCTGTTTTTT.

The chain recombines TRBV18 with TRBJ1-2; D not resolved. Germline CDR1 KGHSH, CDR2 LQKENI. The V end was cut by 3 bases, the J end by 4 bases, with 12 bases between. The CDR3 has 14 residues. The CDR3 protein is CASSPPGISYGYTF. DNA of the CDR3: TGTGCCAGCTCACCCCCCGGGATATCCTATGGCTACACCTTC.

The DNA for the CDR3 is TGTGCCAGCAGCGCAAACAGGGGGCAGTCCTACGAGCAGTACTTC. Translation gives CASSANRGQSYEQYF. V usage is TRBV7-2 and J usage is TRBJ2-7; 9 nucleotides agree with TRBD1. Trimming at V came to 5 bases and at J to 1 base, leaving 6 bases not matched to a gene. This CDR3 spans 15 amino acids. Germline V gene sequence: CDR1 SGHTA, CDR2 FQGNSA.

The rearrangement links TRBV6-2 or TRBV6-3 to TRBJ1-5; D remains ambiguous. The CDR3 is made up of 13 amino acids. Deletions cut 4 bases from V and 1 base from J, with 5 bases between. Germline CDR1 MNHEY, CDR2 SVGEGT. The DNA for the CDR3 is TGTGCCAGCAGTTTGCAGAGCAATCAGCCCCAGCATTTT. This encodes CASSLQSNQPQHF.

The V gene is TRBV28, the J gene TRBJ2-2; 9 nucleotides align to TRBD2. Germline V gene lookup returns CDR1 MDHEN and CDR2 SYDVKM. This CDR3 is built from 14 residues. The ends lost 9 bases at V and 0 bases at J; junction bases unmatched: 2. The CDR3 DNA reads TGTGCCAGTCGACTAGCGGCGAACACCGGGGAGCTGTTTTTT. Protein: CASRLAANTGELFF.

The rearrangement joins TRBV2 to TRBJ2-7, with 12 bases identical to TRBD1. This CDR3 region has 15 residues. Losses at the gene ends were 2 bases for V and 6 bases for J; bases not matched to a gene: 5. The germline V gene has CDR1 SNHLY and CDR2 FYNNEI. The CDR3 is CASSELGQGASEQYF. The CDR3 region has the DNA TGTGCCAGCAGTGAATTGGGACAGGGGGCTTCCGAGCAGTACTTC. The full variable domain, rest sourced from reference TRBV2 and TRBJ2-7, is EPEVTQTPSHQVTQMGQEVILRCVPISNHLYFYWYRQILGQKVEFLVSFYNNEISEKSEIFDDQFSVERPDGSNFTLKIRSTKLEDSAMYFCASSELGQGASEQYFGPGTRLTVT.

This chain links TRBV19 with TRBJ2-5; no clear D gene. This CDR3 spans 16 amino acids. Germline CDR1 LNHDA, CDR2 SQIVND (reference sequence). V lost 6 bases and J 2 bases, leaving 19 bases between the germline ends. CDR3 sequence: CASSPGSRAQQETQYF. The CDR3 nucleotides read TGTGCCAGTAGCCCTGGTTCCCGCGCCCAACAAGAGACCCAGTACTTC.

The genes are TRBV24-1 and TRBJ1-5; D remains ambiguous. V dropped 9 bases and J dropped 0 bases, with 17 bases sitting between them. The germline V gene has CDR1 KGHDR and CDR2 SFDVKD. CDR3 length: 16 amino acids. Here the CDR3 reads CATFRHPGDSNQPQHF. The CDR3 nucleotides read TGTGCCACCTTTAGGCACCCGGGTGATAGCAATCAGCCCCAGCATTTT.

The chain has TRBV18 and TRBJ2-3; TRBD1 aligns across 8 bases. The V gene end was trimmed by 3 bases and the J gene end by 4 bases; junction bases not matched to a gene: 6. CDR3 length equals 15 residues. In germline, CDR1 is KGHSH, CDR2 LQKENI. The CDR3 region has the DNA TGTGCCAGCTCACCTCGGACAGGGTTTGCAGATACGCAGTATTTT. Its translation: CASSPRTGFADTQYF.

The CDR3 DNA is TGTGCCAGCTCACTCGGACTAGCACAAGAGACCCAGTACTTC. It codes for CASSLGLAQETQYF. The V call is TRBV18, the J call TRBJ2-5, with 8 bases identical to TRBD2. The V and J ends lost 4 bases and 2 bases, in that order; junction bases with no gene match: 3. Germline lookup yields CDR1 KGHSH and CDR2 LQKENI. The CDR3 extends over 14 amino acids. The full variable domain, rest sourced from reference TRBV18 and TRBJ2-5, is NAGVMQNPRHLVRRRGQEARLRCSPMKGHSHVYWYRQLPEEGLKFMVYLQKENIIDESGMPKERFSAEFPKEGPSILRIQQVVRGDSAAYFCASSLGLAQETQYFGPGTRLLVL.

The V and J genes are TRBV2 and TRBJ2-4, with 7 bases that match TRBD2. V shed 5 bases and J 0 bases; nucleotides not matched to a gene: 10. Germline CDR1 and CDR2: SNHLY and FYNNEI. The CDR3 runs to 17 residues. CDR3 residues: CASSLRTGGIAKNIQYF. DNA for the CDR3: TGTGCCAGCAGTCTCCGGACGGGGGGAATAGCCAAAAACATTCAGTACTTC.

The chain employs TRBV12-3 or TRBV12-4 and TRBJ1-5; TRBD1 aligns across 9 bases. The CDR3 runs 13 residues. Trimming cost V 4 bases and J 11 bases; bases outside gene matches: 6. CDR3 in amino acids: CASSWDREGSQHF. DNA of the CDR3: TGTGCCAGCAGTTGGGACAGGGAGGGGTCCCAGCATTTT.

The chain carries TRBV3-1 (or the pseudogene TRBV3-2) and TRBJ2-5; weak D call: TRBD2 (6 bases). There are 13 residues in the CDR3. CDR1 LGHDT and CDR2 YNNKEL come from the germline V gene (reference sequence). Trimming removed 1 base from V and 3 bases from J, with 6 bases in between. CDR3 coding DNA: TGTGCCAGCAGCCAAGGGGGGGAAGAGACCCAGTACTTC. It specifies CASSQGGEETQYF.

This chain uses TRBV10-1 with TRBJ2-3, with 9 positions matching TRBD1. With V trimmed by 4 bases and J by 0 bases, 2 bases remained unmatched. There are 15 residues in the CDR3. Germline CDR1 reads WNHNN; CDR2 reads SYGVQD (reference sequence). The CDR3 reads CASSVGQGSTDTQYF. The CDR3 DNA follows: TGCGCCAGCAGTGTCGGACAGGGGAGCACAGATACGCAGTATTTT.

The J gene is TRBJ1-5, the V gene TRBV5-5; TRBD1 is a possible D gene (6 bases). The ends were cut back, 7 bases at V and 0 bases at J, with 11 bases in the middle. This CDR3 spans 14 amino acids. Per germline, CDR1 SGHKS and CDR2 YYEKEE (reference sequence). Here the CDR3 reads CASCLRGSNQPQHF. CDR3 bases: TGTGCCAGCTGCCTCAGGGGTAGCAATCAGCCCCAGCATTTT. Full variable domain (missing parts from reference TRBV5-5 and TRBJ1-5): DAGVTQSPTHLIKTRGQQVTLRCSPISGHKSVSWYQQVLGQGPQFIFQYYEKEERGRGNFPDRFSARQFPNYSSELNVNALLLGDSALYLCASCLRGSNQPQHFGDGTRLSIL.

This chain links TRBV6-2 or TRBV6-3 with TRBJ2-3; a weak D match, TRBD2 (5 bases). This CDR3 comprises 13 residues. Trimming took off 2 bases at V and 3 bases at J, with 6 bases between the two ends. Germline V lookup: CDR1 MNHEY, CDR2 SVGEGT. CDR3 in DNA: TGTGCCAGCAGTTACCCGGGGACAGATACGCAGTATTTT. As protein: CASSYPGTDTQYF.